Listed below are T cell receptor beta chains from one sample, sequenced in a study of OX40 agonist ivuxolimab in advanced cancers. Here immunoSEQ multiplex PCR was the method, and the copy in TCRdb shows in-frame clones only, minus some. The data contain 45,000 to 65,000 clones, 91% of them singletons. The specimen comprised CD4+ or CD8+ T cells sorted from blood, sampled in a trial of the OX40 agonist ivuxolimab. Receptors originate from an adult with an advanced solid tumor such as melanoma, head and neck, liver or kidney cancer. CDR3s include the opening cysteine and the closing phenylalanine or tryptophan. Fields, in order: V gene, D gene, CDR3 length, J gene, clone size, CDR3 protein, CDR3 DNA. A D gene is named only where the DNA matches it firmly. Clone size, where shown, is once, few, many, or a class for clones that have expanded.

v_gene: TRBV27; d_gene: .; len: 12; j_gene: TRBJ2-7; abundance: .; CDR3aa: CASRGHSYEQYF; CDR3nt: TGTGCCAGCAGAGGACACTCCTACGAGCAGTACTTC
v_gene: TRBV12-5; d_gene: .; len: 14; j_gene: TRBJ2-7; abundance: .; CDR3aa: CASGLSGTPYEQYF; CDR3nt: TGTGCTAGTGGTTTGTCCGGGACTCCCTACGAGCAGTACTTC
v_gene: TRBV7-9; d_gene: .; len: 14; j_gene: TRBJ1-1; abundance: .; CDR3aa: CASSQDPTNTEAFF; CDR3nt: TGTGCCAGCAGCCAGGACCCTACCAACACTGAAGCTTTCTTT
v_gene: TRBV4-3; d_gene: TRBD1; len: 14; j_gene: TRBJ1-2; abundance: .; CDR3aa: CASSQYRGGYGYTF; CDR3nt: TGCGCCAGCAGCCAATACAGGGGAGGGTATGGCTACACCTTC
v_gene: TRBV4-3; d_gene: .; len: 12; j_gene: TRBJ1-6; abundance: .; CDR3aa: CASSQGASPLHF; CDR3nt: TGCGCCAGCAGCCAAGGGGCATCACCCCTCCACTTT
v_gene: TRBV13; d_gene: TRBD2; len: 17; j_gene: TRBJ2-1; abundance: .; CDR3aa: CASSFEREGFSYNEQFF; CDR3nt: TGTGCCAGCAGCTTTGAGCGGGAGGGGTTCTCCTACAATGAGCAGTTCTTC
v_gene: TRBV4-3; d_gene: .; len: 15; j_gene: TRBJ2-7; abundance: .; CDR3aa: CASSQGAGFNYEQYF; CDR3nt: TGCGCCAGCAGCCAAGGAGCAGGGTTCAACTACGAGCAGTACTTC
v_gene: TRBV7-9; d_gene: .; len: 16; j_gene: TRBJ2-1; abundance: .; CDR3aa: CASSSTGIETRPQQFF; CDR3nt: TGTGCCAGCAGCTCTACTGGAATCGAAACACGCCCTCAGCAGTTCTTC
v_gene: TRBV30; d_gene: .; len: 15; j_gene: TRBJ2-1; abundance: .; CDR3aa: CAWRIDTADYNEQFF; CDR3nt: TGTGCCTGGAGGATCGACACAGCCGACTACAATGAGCAGTTCTTC
v_gene: TRBV4-3; d_gene: TRBD2; len: 17; j_gene: TRBJ2-3; abundance: few; CDR3aa: CASSQDRREGNTDTQYF; CDR3nt: TGCGCCAGCAGCCAAGATCGGCGGGAGGGGAACACAGATACGCAGTATTTT
v_gene: TRBV19; d_gene: .; len: 14; j_gene: TRBJ1-1; abundance: .; CDR3aa: CASSIDKMNTEAFF; CDR3nt: TGTGCCAGTAGTATAGATAAGATGAACACTGAAGCTTTCTTT
v_gene: TRBV28; d_gene: .; len: 15; j_gene: TRBJ1-1; abundance: .; CDR3aa: CASSLVIGRDTEAFF; CDR3nt: TGTGCCAGCAGTCTAGTTATTGGAAGGGATACTGAAGCTTTCTTT
v_gene: TRBV29-1; d_gene: TRBD1; len: 13; j_gene: TRBJ1-2; abundance: .; CDR3aa: CSVRTGYDYGYTF; CDR3nt: TGCAGCGTACGGACAGGGTACGACTATGGCTACACCTTC
v_gene: TRBV5-1; d_gene: .; len: 13; j_gene: TRBJ1-1; abundance: few; CDR3aa: CASRHDQNTEAFF; CDR3nt: TGCGCCAGCAGACATGATCAGAACACTGAAGCTTTCTTT
v_gene: TRBV27; d_gene: TRBD1; len: 13; j_gene: TRBJ1-2; abundance: .; CDR3aa: CATLGGAPKGYTF; CDR3nt: TGTGCCACACTAGGGGGCGCCCCAAAAGGCTACACCTTC
v_gene: TRBV5-4; d_gene: .; len: 13; j_gene: TRBJ1-1; abundance: .; CDR3aa: CASSQDLTNEAFF; CDR3nt: TGCGCCAGCAGCCAAGATCTGACGAATGAAGCTTTCTTT
v_gene: TRBV7-6; d_gene: TRBD1; len: 14; j_gene: TRBJ1-1; abundance: .; CDR3aa: CASSSGQGIDEAFF; CDR3nt: TGTGCCAGCAGCTCTGGACAGGGCATCGATGAAGCTTTCTTT
v_gene: TRBV27; d_gene: TRBD2; len: 13; j_gene: TRBJ2-1; abundance: .; CDR3aa: CASSSGGYNEQFF; CDR3nt: TGTGCCAGCAGTTCGGGGGGGTACAATGAGCAGTTCTTC
v_gene: TRBV7-3; d_gene: .; len: 14; j_gene: TRBJ2-1; abundance: .; CDR3aa: CASSSQGPYNEQFF; CDR3nt: TGTGCCAGCAGCTCACAGGGTCCTTACAATGAGCAGTTCTTC
v_gene: TRBV5-5; d_gene: TRBD1; len: 15; j_gene: TRBJ1-1; abundance: .; CDR3aa: CASSFHRGVDTEAFF; CDR3nt: TGTGCCAGCAGCTTTCACAGGGGGGTGGACACTGAAGCTTTCTTT
v_gene: TRBV7-9; d_gene: .; len: 12; j_gene: TRBJ1-2; abundance: .; CDR3aa: CASSANTYGYTF; CDR3nt: TGTGCCAGCAGCGCCAACACCTATGGCTACACCTTC
v_gene: TRBV7-9; d_gene: .; len: 18; j_gene: TRBJ1-2; abundance: .; CDR3aa: CASSPSTANNLGLYGYTF; CDR3nt: TGTGCCAGCAGCCCATCGACAGCGAACAACCTAGGACTCTATGGCTACACCTTC
v_gene: TRBV13; d_gene: .; len: 15; j_gene: TRBJ1-5; abundance: .; CDR3aa: CASSLGLQGLQPQHF; CDR3nt: TGTGCCAGCAGCTTAGGCCTACAGGGATTACAGCCCCAGCATTTT
v_gene: TRBV7-2; d_gene: .; len: 13; j_gene: TRBJ2-1; abundance: .; CDR3aa: CASSLYYNNEQFF; CDR3nt: TGTGCCAGCAGCTTATACTATAACAATGAGCAGTTCTTC
v_gene: TRBV12-5; d_gene: TRBD1; len: 17; j_gene: TRBJ2-7; abundance: .; CDR3aa: CASGPNLGQGAAYEQYF; CDR3nt: TGTGCTAGTGGTCCCAACCTAGGACAGGGGGCTGCATACGAGCAGTACTTC
v_gene: TRBV2; d_gene: TRBD2; len: 16; j_gene: TRBJ2-4; abundance: .; CDR3aa: CASTQGLAGGENIQYF; CDR3nt: TGTGCCAGCACCCAAGGACTAGCGGGAGGGGAAAACATTCAGTACTTC